The 24 T cell receptor beta chains below all came from one sample that was sequenced in a study of CD8+CD57+ T cells in acquired aplastic anemia. Genomic DNA provided the template from which TCR beta VDJ and CDR3 profiles were obtained. TCRdb independently ran MiXCR on the reads; one entry per CDR3 protein. The sample has about 160,000 distinct CDR3 sequences, about 50% seen once. Individuals selected for sequencing had exhibited CD8+CD57+ cell expansion on flow cytometry. The specimen was sorted CD4+, CD8+, or CD8+CD57+ T cells (not recorded which) from PBMCs. The receptors originated from a human donor with aplastic anemia.

A note on this clonotype: A read error may produce the germline difference seen at one junction end. The chain couples TRBV6-4 to TRBJ1-1; possibly TRBD1 for D (5 bases). Germline values: CDR1 MRHNA, CDR2 SNTAGT. The CDR3 has 18 residues. CDR3 nucleotides: TGTGCCAGCACCCCGACACCGACAGACACAAATTTCTTTAGGTCACTCAAATTT. This encodes CASTPTPTDTNFFRSLKF.

J is TRBJ2-5 and V is TRBV10-1; TRBD2 agrees at 12 bases. CDR3 length equals 19 residues. V lost 0 bases, J lost 4 bases, and 12 bases stayed unmatched. Looked up from germline, CDR1 is WNHNN and CDR2 is SYGVQD (reference sequence). The CDR3 coding sequence is TGCGCCAGCAGTGAGTCGTCTAGCGGGGGGGAGGCTAGGTTAGAGACCCAGTACTTC. As protein: CASSESSSGGEARLETQYF.

In DNA, the CDR3 is TGTGCCAGCAGCCTACACCGGGGGGCCCCGCTCGAGCAGTACTTC. It encodes CASSLHRGAPLEQYF. The rearrangement joins TRBV25-1 to TRBJ2-7; TRBD2 might be the D (7 bases). V lost 6 bases and J lost 6, with 21 bases in between. Germline assignment: CDR1 MGHDK and CDR2 SYGVNS. The CDR3 loop spans 15 amino acids.

The V and J genes are TRBV6-5 and TRBJ1-1; TRBD1 matches at 10 bases. The CDR3 consists of 17 residues. Germline V CDR1 and CDR2: MNHEY, SVGAGI. With 4 bases clipped from V and 5 bases from J, the junction kept 13 bases outside the gene matches. DNA for the CDR3: TGTGCCAGCAGTTTTCGCGGGACAGGGGTCGGGAGTACTGAAGCTTTCTTT. Its translation is CASSFRGTGVGSTEAFF.

This chain joins TRBV30 and TRBJ1-6; D is undetermined. The CDR3 contains 13 residues. Trimming stripped 4 bases from V and 9 bases from J, with 13 bases between. Germline V lookup: CDR1 GTSNPN, CDR2 SVGIG (reference sequence). The CDR3 loop is CAWNDRTGSPLHF. The CDR3 DNA follows: TGTGCCTGGAACGATCGGACGGGTTCACCCCTCCACTTT.

This clonotype was picked up many times. The chain recombines TRBV29-1 with TRBJ2-7; D not resolved. Germline V CDR1 and CDR2: SQVTM, ANQGSEA. There are 13 residues in the CDR3. Trimming shortened V by 3 bases and J by 0 bases, and 9 bases separated the two germline ends. DNA of the CDR3: TGCAGCGTTGACGTGGAAAGCTCCTACGAGCAGTACTTC. Its protein product is CSVDVESSYEQYF.

This clonotype was detected many times. The chain combines TRBV19 with TRBJ1-1; D gene ambiguous. V was shortened by 5 bases and J by 1 base, with 8 bases between the two germline ends. The CDR3 contains 13 residues. The germline CDR1 and CDR2 sequences are LNHDA and SQIVND (reference sequence). The CDR3 is CASSPVGNTEAFF. The CDR3 DNA sequence: TGTGCCAGTAGTCCCGTTGGGAACACTGAAGCTTTCTTT.

This chain joins TRBV2 and TRBJ1-5; D gene unclear. CDR3 size: 13 residues. Germline CDR1 and CDR2: SNHLY and FYNNEI. V was trimmed by 1 base and J by 6 bases, leaving 7 bases between them. The CDR3 bases are TGTGCCAGCAGTGAAGACTTGCGTCAGCCCCAGCATTTT. It translates to CASSEDLRQPQHF.

This clonotype was seen ten or more times. The chain recombines TRBV9 with TRBJ2-7, with 8 bases matching TRBD1. The CDR3 is 17 residues long. Trimming cost V 3 bases and J 2 bases; bases outside gene matches: 13. Germline CDR1 and CDR2: SGDLS and YYNGEE. In nucleotides, the CDR3 is TGTGCCAGCAGCGCATATGCCGGGACAGGCGTTACCTACGAGCAGTACTTC. The encoded protein is CASSAYAGTGVTYEQYF.

The sample holds many counts of this clonotype. The rearrangement joins TRBV20-1 to TRBJ2-7; unclear D gene. V was cut by 5 bases and J by 6 bases, with 17 bases left in between. This CDR3 spans 13 amino acids. Looked up from germline, CDR1 is DFQATT and CDR2 is SNEGSKA (reference sequence). As DNA, the CDR3 is TGCAGTGCTCCACGGTCCACGACGGGCGAGCAGTACTTC. This gives the protein CSAPRSTTGEQYF.

This clonotype has at least ten counts. The chain is built from TRBV5-1 and TRBJ2-1; TRBD2 might be the D (6 bases). CDR1 and CDR2 from the germline V gene are SGHRS and YFSETQ. The ends were cut back, 5 bases at V and 2 bases at J, with 11 bases in the middle. The CDR3 loop spans 14 amino acids. The CDR3, as DNA: TGCGCCAGCAGTCAGGAGCGGGCCTACAATGAGCAGTTCTTC. Protein sequence: CASSQERAYNEQFF.

The sample holds many counts of this clonotype. Here the CDR3 DNA reads TGTGCCAGTAGTTCGCCTCCCTGGGACGGACCTAGGGAAAAACTGTTTTTT. Translated: CASSSPPWDGPREKLFF. V gene TRBV19 combines with J gene TRBJ1-4, with D possibly matching TRBD1 (5 bases). Trimming removed 5 bases from V and 8 bases from J, with 24 bases in between. This CDR3 has 17 amino acids. Germline V gene sequence: CDR1 LNHDA, CDR2 SQIVND (reference sequence).

The sample holds a few counts of this clonotype. The chain employs TRBV27 and TRBJ2-3; a weak D match, TRBD2 (5 bases). The CDR3 covers 16 residues. Germline V gives CDR1 MNHEY, CDR2 SMNVEV (reference sequence). V lost 3 bases and J lost 0, with 13 bases in between. This CDR3 is CASSFLRALSTDTQYF. CDR3 nucleotide sequence: TGTGCCAGCAGTTTTTTGAGGGCCCTGAGCACAGATACGCAGTATTTT.

On this clonotype itself: This may be a read error, as it is one base from a much larger clone. V usage is TRBV13 and J usage is TRBJ1-1; D possibly corresponds to TRBD1 (6 bases). CDR3 length equals 15 residues. Germline V CDR1 and CDR2: PRHDT, FYEKMQ (reference sequence). The CDR3: CASSLVTGPNTGAFF. As DNA, the CDR3 is TGTGCCAGCAGCCTGGTTACAGGGCCGAACACTGGAGCTTTCTTT.

V and J are TRBV24-1 and TRBJ2-3; D remains unclear. The CDR3 runs 15 residues. V was shortened by 3 bases and J by 5 bases, with 14 bases between the two germline ends. In germline, CDR1 is KGHDR, CDR2 SFDVKD. CDR3 DNA: TGTGCCACCAGTGATCCCGCTACCTTAGAAGATACGCAGTATTTT. As protein: CATSDPATLEDTQYF.

Only a few counts were recorded for this clonotype. The chain combines TRBV20-1 with TRBJ1-6; perhaps TRBD1 as D (5 bases). Trimming removed 2 bases at V and 7 bases at J, with 9 bases between. The CDR3 extends over 13 amino acids. Germline V gives CDR1 DFQATT, CDR2 SNEGSKA (reference sequence). CDR3 nucleotide sequence: TGCAGTGCTAGACGGCAGGGCAATTCACCCCTCCACTTT. This gives the protein CSARRQGNSPLHF.

V is TRBV7-6 and J is TRBJ1-6; the D gene is possibly TRBD1 (6 bases). The CDR3 runs 15 residues. The germline V gene encodes CDR1 SGHVS and CDR2 FNYEAQ. V dropped 3 bases and J dropped 7 bases, with 13 bases sitting between them. CDR3 protein: CASSLSGGGNSPLHF. The CDR3 nucleotides read TGTGCCAGCAGCTTGTCCGGTGGGGGCAATTCACCCCTCCACTTT.

Remarks on this clonotype: This may stem from a read error, because a much larger clone lies one nucleotide away. The rearrangement joins TRBV10-3 to TRBJ2-7; 11 positions agree with TRBD1. This CDR3 has 13 residues. CDR1 is ENHRY and CDR2 is SYGVKD in the germline V gene. The V and J ends lost 7 bases and 6 bases, in that order; junction bases with no gene match: 5. The CDR3 spells CAITVGQGGEQYF. The CDR3 coding sequence is TGTGCCATCACCGTGGGACAGGGGGGCGAGCAGTACTTC.

The gene calls are TRBV2 and TRBJ1-4; unclear D gene. This CDR3 is 11 amino acids long. Trimming left V 6 bases short and J 12 bases short, with 11 bases between. CDR1 is SNHLY and CDR2 is FYNNEI in the germline V gene. The CDR3 protein is CASSPNMQLFF. CDR3 sequence (DNA): TGTGCCAGCAGCCCTAACATGCAACTGTTTTTT.

Regarding this clonotype: The germline gene is not matched at one end of the junction; a read error may be the cause. CDR3 protein: CASKAGGSYDEQFF. CDR3 bases: TGTGCCAGCAAAGCGGGGGGGTCCTACGATGAGCAGTTCTTC. V usage is TRBV7-8 and J usage is TRBJ2-1, with 10 positions matching TRBD2. The CDR3 spans 14 residues. Germline values: CDR1 SGHVS, CDR2 FQNEAQ.

This clonotype was observed at least ten times. V is TRBV7-6 and J is TRBJ2-7; D might be TRBD1 (5 bases). With 1 base removed from V and 1 base from J, the gap between germline ends came to 8 bases. Germline V gives CDR1 SGHVS, CDR2 FNYEAQ. CDR3 length: 14 residues. CDR3 loop: CASSLEAGSYEQYF. The CDR3 DNA reads TGTGCCAGCAGCTTAGAGGCAGGGTCCTACGAGCAGTACTTC.

This clonotype was seen a handful of times. This chain links TRBV2 with TRBJ1-6; 9 bases agree with TRBD1. Germline CDR1 and CDR2: SNHLY and FYNNEI. The CDR3 length is 13 residues. Trimming removed 5 bases from V and 11 bases from J; junction bases left unmatched: 4. Here the CDR3 DNA reads TGTGCCAGCAGTCCGGGACAGGGTCCACCCCTCCACTTT. Amino acid sequence: CASSPGQGPPLHF.

A few counts support this clonotype. The chain carries TRBV2 and TRBJ2-3; D is unresolved. The CDR3 is 15 residues long. Germline assignment: CDR1 SNHLY and CDR2 FYNNEI. V was trimmed by 4 bases and J by 0 bases, leaving 11 bases between them. CDR3 DNA sequence: TGTGCCAGCAGTGCACTACCCCTTAGCACAGATACGCAGTATTTT. As protein: CASSALPLSTDTQYF.

The chain employs TRBV10-3 and TRBJ2-7, with a weak D call TRBD1 (7 bases). The CDR3 has 12 amino acids. V lost 8 bases and J 4 bases, leaving 12 bases between the germline ends. Germline-derived CDR1 and CDR2 are ENHRY and SYGVKD. The CDR3 is CAIQAGGYEQYF. The DNA of the CDR3 is TGTGCCATCCAGGCAGGGGGGTACGAGCAGTACTTC.